Shown below are 4 T cell receptor beta chains from a single sample sequenced in a study of blood T cell repertoires in COVID-19. The data were produced by immunoSEQ multiplex PCR, yet TCRdb's version contains in-frame clones alone and is incomplete. The sample consists of 35,000 to 50,000 clones, roughly 71% of them appearing once. Sequenced input: peripheral blood. These receptors originate from a man at least 80 years old with acute or convalescent COVID-19.

The chain links TRBV6-1 to TRBJ1-5, with unresolved D. The CDR3 runs 16 residues. V was clipped by 2 bases and J by 0 bases, with 11 bases between them. Looked up from germline, CDR1 is MNHNS and CDR2 is SASEGT. This CDR3 is CASSEHEGYSNQPQHF. CDR3 sequence (DNA): TGTGCCAGCAGTGAACATGAGGGCTATAGCAATCAGCCCCAGCATTTT.

CDR3: CASSPWGPSSYEQYF. In DNA, the CDR3 is TGTGCCAGCAGCCCCTGGGGCCCAAGCTCCTACGAGCAGTACTTC. The chain recombines TRBV11-1 with TRBJ2-7; possible D gene TRBD1, 5 bases. This CDR3 is built from 15 residues. The V end lost 5 bases, the J end lost 0 bases, and 14 bases lay between the germline ends. Germline V CDR1 and CDR2: SGHAT, FQDESV (reference sequence).

For the CDR3, the DNA is TGTGCCAGCAGCTTAGAGCTAGGCACTGAAGCTTTCTTT. Translating gives CASSLELGTEAFF. The chain is built from TRBV11-2 and TRBJ1-1; no clear D gene. Germline V gives CDR1 SGHAT, CDR2 FQNNGV. V was cut by 0 bases and J by 4 bases, with 6 bases left in between. CDR3 length: 13 residues.

This clone was observed a handful of times. Other DNA variants within this sample encode the same CDR3. This chain joins TRBV11-3 and TRBJ2-5, with D possibly being TRBD1 (6 bases). Trimming shortened V by 5 bases and J by 0 bases, and 13 bases separated the two germline ends. In germline, CDR1 is SGHNT, CDR2 YENEEA. This CDR3 comprises 15 residues. The CDR3 coding sequence is TGTGCCAGCAGCAGAGGACAGAAGTACCAAGAGACCCAGTACTTC. Its protein is CASSRGQKYQETQYF.